This TCR beta chain was obtained from a study of control samples from healthy donors and cancer patients. This table comes from immunoSEQ multiplex PCR, and its TCRdb copy is limited to in-frame clones, with some not included. The sample has some 51,000 clones, approximately 86% seen once; the top ten hold around 3.8%. There are a few counts of this clone. This clonotype originated in a man between 45 and 60 years old in good health. The source material was blood.

CDR3 residues: CASSLGLLSYEQYF. The DNA for the CDR3 is TGTGCCAGCAGCTTGGGACTTTTATCCTACGAGCAGTACTTC. The rearrangement uses TRBV11-3 and TRBJ2-7, with D possibly TRBD2 on 6 matching bases. Trimming removed 3 bases at V and 1 base at J, with 10 bases between. In germline, CDR1 is SGHNT, CDR2 YENEEA. This CDR3 comprises 14 residues.